Described below is a single TCR beta chain sequence and its context. What it recognizes is unknown. This sample was included in a study of blood T cells in healthy people across ages. Study-wide points: Diversity estimates drawn from one million T cells were deemed underestimates. Roughly linearly, TCR beta diversity per million T cells fell as age increased.

Isolated per sample were at least 7 million PBMCs. Combining a sample-barcoded 5' primer with a J-beta primer mix, a second PCR ran for roughly 7 to 11 cycles. The template-switch adaptor was a 5' adaptor with 12 random nucleotides. It tagged each cDNA molecule. From the 5' RACE reads, TCRdb called clonotypes with MiXCR, one entry per CDR3 protein. The table has more than 700,000 distinct CDR3 sequences, about 53% seen once; the top ten hold around 40%. The clonotype originates from an elderly man in good health. The source material was blood.

CDR3 region: CASSLSFSGRVDEQFF. The CDR3 DNA reads TGTGCCAGCAGTTTATCGTTCTCAGGGCGAGTCGATGAGCAGTTCTTC. This sequence joins TRBV27 and TRBJ2-1, with a weak D call TRBD1 (5 bases). From germline, CDR1 is MNHEY and CDR2 SMNVEV (reference sequence). Trimming shortened V by 0 bases and J by 8 bases, and 17 bases separated the two germline ends. The CDR3 loop spans 16 amino acids.